This section outlines one T cell receptor beta chain sequence together with its context. No antigen is known for it. Here immunoSEQ multiplex PCR was the method, and the copy in TCRdb shows in-frame clones only, minus some. The data show tens of thousands of clones, 85% seen once. The sample comes from a study of OX40 agonist ivuxolimab in advanced cancers. Whole-study context: Ivuxolimab, an antibody acting as an agonist of OX40 (CD134), was used to treat patients. Patients were dosed intravenously with ivuxolimab at 0.01 to 10 mg/kg every 2 weeks. Findings and caveats of the study: Mean expanded clone counts were higher in CD8+ than CD4+ T cells. Within 6 weeks, CD4+ and CD8+ blood T cells expanded clonally at 0.1 to 3.0 mg/kg.

Germline CDR1 and CDR2: MDHEN and SYDVKM. The V and J ends lost 2 bases and 11 bases respectively, with 18 bases between them. The CDR3 has 14 amino acids. The TCR originated in an adult with an advanced solid tumor such as melanoma, head and neck, liver or kidney cancer. The input for sequencing was CD4+ or CD8+ T cells sorted from blood, taken in a trial of the OX40 agonist ivuxolimab. The J gene is TRBJ1-1, the V gene TRBV28; TRBD1 might be the D (5 bases). CDR3 amino acids: CASSLDTRLRDAFF. CDR3 coding DNA: TGTGCCAGCAGTTTAGACACCAGACTGAGGGACGCTTTCTTT.